This is a list of T cell receptor beta chains from one sample in a study of shared clonotypes between healthy human individuals. Using immunoSEQ multiplex PCR, the repertoire was profiled, and TCRdb retains in-frame clones only, with some absent. The data contain some 2.1 million clones, 90% to 95% of them singletons. The sequencing input was naive CD4+ T cells sorted from blood. These receptors originate from a man between 18 and 35 years old in good health. CDR3s include the opening cysteine and the closing phenylalanine or tryptophan. The D gene is left open where the match is weak. Clone size appears in some rows only: once, few, many, or a class for an expanded clone.

v_gene: TRBV27
abundance: few
j_gene: TRBJ1-6
d_gene: TRBD1
CDR3aa: CASSRQGSPYSPLHF
CDR3nt: TGTGCCAGCAGTCGACAGGGGTCCCCCTATTCACCCCTCCACTTT

v_gene: TRBV11-3
abundance: NA
j_gene: TRBJ2-5
d_gene: NA
CDR3aa: CASSPLRGETQYF
CDR3nt: TGTGCCAGCAGCCCACTGAGAGGGGAGACCCAGTACTTC

v_gene: TRBV28
abundance: NA
j_gene: TRBJ1-3
d_gene: NA
CDR3aa: CASSPTGTASGNTIYF
CDR3nt: TGTGCCAGCAGTCCAACCGGGACGGCCTCTGGAAACACCATATATTTT

v_gene: TRBV7-2
abundance: NA
j_gene: TRBJ2-7
d_gene: TRBD2
CDR3aa: CASSPGTSRYEQYF
CDR3nt: TGTGCCAGCAGCCCGGGGACTAGCAGATACGAGCAGTACTTC

v_gene: TRBV9
abundance: NA
j_gene: TRBJ2-7
d_gene: NA
CDR3aa: CASSVGMGPSYEQYF
CDR3nt: TGTGCCAGCAGCGTAGGGATGGGCCCTTCCTACGAGCAGTACTTC

v_gene: TRBV11-2
abundance: NA
j_gene: TRBJ1-2
d_gene: NA
CDR3aa: CASSLASGGYGYTF
CDR3nt: TGTGCCAGCAGCTTGGCCTCTGGGGGCTATGGCTACACCTTC

v_gene: TRBV9
abundance: few
j_gene: TRBJ2-3
d_gene: NA
CDR3aa: CASPSDSTDTQYF
CDR3nt: TGTGCCAGCCCTAGCGATAGCACAGATACGCAGTATTTT

v_gene: TRBV7-3
abundance: NA
j_gene: TRBJ2-3
d_gene: TRBD2
CDR3aa: CASSPRLAGGGDTQYF
CDR3nt: TGTGCCAGCAGCCCCCGACTAGCGGGGGGCGGGGATACGCAGTATTTT

v_gene: TRBV10-3
abundance: NA
j_gene: TRBJ1-4
d_gene: NA
CDR3aa: CAISDAPTEKLFF
CDR3nt: TGTGCCATCAGTGACGCTCCGACGGAAAAACTGTTTTTT

v_gene: TRBV6-5
abundance: NA
j_gene: TRBJ2-7
d_gene: TRBD2
CDR3aa: CASSYSPSGDTYEQYF
CDR3nt: TGTGCCAGCAGTTACTCGCCTAGCGGGGATACCTACGAGCAGTACTTC

v_gene: TRBV30
abundance: NA
j_gene: TRBJ1-1
d_gene: TRBD1
CDR3aa: CAWLNRGGTEAFF
CDR3nt: TGTGCCTGGCTTAACAGGGGTGGCACTGAAGCTTTCTTT

v_gene: TRBV27
abundance: NA
j_gene: TRBJ2-7
d_gene: NA
CDR3aa: CASKPRGRLVEQYF
CDR3nt: TGTGCCAGCAAACCAAGAGGCCGGTTAGTGGAGCAGTACTTC

v_gene: TRBV9
abundance: NA
j_gene: TRBJ2-3
d_gene: NA
CDR3aa: CASSVGMGTADTQYF
CDR3nt: TGTGCCAGCAGCGTAGGAATGGGGACGGCAGATACGCAGTATTTT

v_gene: TRBV2
abundance: NA
j_gene: TRBJ2-7
d_gene: NA
CDR3aa: CASRIKAYEQYF
CDR3nt: TGTGCCAGCAGGATCAAAGCCTACGAGCAGTACTTC

v_gene: TRBV7-8
abundance: NA
j_gene: TRBJ2-7
d_gene: NA
CDR3aa: CASSLTSGGASYEQYF
CDR3nt: TGTGCCAGCAGCTTAACGTCGGGGGGCGCCTCCTACGAGCAGTACTTC

v_gene: TRBV7-9
abundance: NA
j_gene: TRBJ2-7
d_gene: TRBD1
CDR3aa: CASSLVPTGPHEQYF
CDR3nt: TGTGCCAGCAGCTTAGTCCCGACAGGGCCCCACGAGCAGTACTTC

v_gene: TRBV6-1
abundance: NA
j_gene: TRBJ2-3
d_gene: NA
CDR3aa: CASRQGHTQYF
CDR3nt: TGTGCCAGCAGGCAGGGGCATACGCAGTATTTT

v_gene: TRBV18
abundance: NA
j_gene: TRBJ1-5
d_gene: NA
CDR3aa: CASSPSAGAYNQPQHF
CDR3nt: TGTGCCAGCTCACCATCAGCCGGGGCATACAATCAGCCCCAGCATTTT

v_gene: TRBV10-3
abundance: NA
j_gene: TRBJ2-7
d_gene: NA
CDR3aa: CAISERQKYEQYF
CDR3nt: TGTGCCATCAGTGAAAGGCAGAAGTACGAGCAGTACTTC

v_gene: TRBV28
abundance: NA
j_gene: TRBJ1-2
d_gene: NA
CDR3aa: CASSSPPGAYSYGYTF
CDR3nt: TGTGCCAGCAGTAGCCCCCCCGGGGCTTACTCCTATGGCTACACCTTC